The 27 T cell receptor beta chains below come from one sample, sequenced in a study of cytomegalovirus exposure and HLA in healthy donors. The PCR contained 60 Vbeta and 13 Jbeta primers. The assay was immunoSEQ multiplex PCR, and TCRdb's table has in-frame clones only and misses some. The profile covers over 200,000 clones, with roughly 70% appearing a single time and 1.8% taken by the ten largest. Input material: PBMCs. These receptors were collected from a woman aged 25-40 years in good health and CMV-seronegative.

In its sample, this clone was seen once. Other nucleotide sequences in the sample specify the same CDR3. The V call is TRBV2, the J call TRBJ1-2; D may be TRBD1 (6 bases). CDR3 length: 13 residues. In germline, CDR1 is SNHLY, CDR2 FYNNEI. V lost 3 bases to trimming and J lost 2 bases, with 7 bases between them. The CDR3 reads CASSEDRNYGYTF. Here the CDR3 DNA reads TGTGCCAGCAGTGAGGACAGAAACTATGGCTACACCTTC.

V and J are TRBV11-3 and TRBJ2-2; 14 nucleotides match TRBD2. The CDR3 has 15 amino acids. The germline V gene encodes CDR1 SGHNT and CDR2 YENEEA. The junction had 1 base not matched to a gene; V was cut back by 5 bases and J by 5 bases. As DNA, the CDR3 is TGTGCCAGCAGCGGGACTAGCGGGAGTACCGGGGAGCTGTTTTTT. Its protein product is CASSGTSGSTGELFF.

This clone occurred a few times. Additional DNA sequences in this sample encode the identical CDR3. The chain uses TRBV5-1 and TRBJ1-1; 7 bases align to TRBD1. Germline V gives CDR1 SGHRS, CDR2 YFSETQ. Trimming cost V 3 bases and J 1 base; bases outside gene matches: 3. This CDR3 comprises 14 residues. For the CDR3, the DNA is TGCGCCAGCAGCTCCGGGACAGCGAACACTGAAGCTTTCTTT. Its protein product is CASSSGTANTEAFF.

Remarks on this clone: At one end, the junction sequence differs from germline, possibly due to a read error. The CDR3 DNA is TGTGCCAGTAGTATTGGTAGCGGGAGCATAGATACGCAGTATTTT. This gives the protein CASSIGSGSIDTQYF. The V gene is TRBV19, the J gene TRBJ2-3; 9 bases match TRBD2. Germline V gene sequence: CDR1 LNHDA, CDR2 SQIVND (reference sequence). The CDR3 spans 15 residues.

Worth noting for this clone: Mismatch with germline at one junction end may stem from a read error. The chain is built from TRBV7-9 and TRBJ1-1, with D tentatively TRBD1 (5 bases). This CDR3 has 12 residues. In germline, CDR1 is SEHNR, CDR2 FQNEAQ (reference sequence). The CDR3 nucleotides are TGTTCCAGCAGCTTAGAGGGGACTGAAGCTTTCTTT. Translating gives CSSSLEGTEAFF.

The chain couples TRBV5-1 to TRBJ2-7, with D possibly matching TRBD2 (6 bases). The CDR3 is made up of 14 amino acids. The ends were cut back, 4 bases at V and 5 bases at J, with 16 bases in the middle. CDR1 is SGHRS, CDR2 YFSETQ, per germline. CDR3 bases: TGCGCCAGCAGCCTACTCTCTAGCGAGCACGAGCAGTACTTC. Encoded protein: CASSLLSSEHEQYF.

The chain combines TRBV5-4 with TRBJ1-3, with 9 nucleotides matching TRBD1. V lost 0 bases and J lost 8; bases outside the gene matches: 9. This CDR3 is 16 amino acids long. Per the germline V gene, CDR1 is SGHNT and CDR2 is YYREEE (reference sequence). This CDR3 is CASSLAGTGLGDTIYF. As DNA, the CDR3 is TGTGCCAGCAGCTTGGCCGGGACAGGGTTGGGAGACACCATATATTTT.

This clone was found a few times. The CDR3: CASTSGSSYNEQFF. CDR3 DNA: TGTGCCAGTACTAGCGGGAGCTCCTACAATGAGCAGTTCTTC. The V and J genes are TRBV19 and TRBJ2-1; 10 bases align to TRBD2. The V and J ends lost 7 bases and 0 bases, in that order; junction bases with no gene match: 0. This CDR3 contains 14 residues. The V gene's germline CDR1 is LNHDA and CDR2 SQIVND (reference sequence).

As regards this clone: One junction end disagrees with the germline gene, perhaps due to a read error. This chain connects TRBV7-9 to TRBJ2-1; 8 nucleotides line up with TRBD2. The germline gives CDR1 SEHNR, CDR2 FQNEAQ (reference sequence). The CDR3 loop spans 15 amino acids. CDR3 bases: TGTTCCAGCAGCTTATCGCGACTAGCGACCAATGAGCAGTTCTTC. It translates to CSSSLSRLATNEQFF.

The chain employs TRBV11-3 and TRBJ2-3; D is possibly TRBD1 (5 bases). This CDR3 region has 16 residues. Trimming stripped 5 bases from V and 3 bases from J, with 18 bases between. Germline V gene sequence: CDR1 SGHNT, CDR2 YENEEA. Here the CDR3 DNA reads TGTGCCAGCAGCCGCCGGGCCCAGCAGGGAACAGATACGCAGTATTTT. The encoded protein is CASSRRAQQGTDTQYF.

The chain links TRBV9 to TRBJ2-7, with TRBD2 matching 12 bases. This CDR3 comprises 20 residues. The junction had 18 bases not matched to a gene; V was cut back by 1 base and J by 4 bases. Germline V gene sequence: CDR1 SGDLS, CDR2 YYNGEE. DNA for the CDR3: TGTGCCAGCAGCGTACTAGGAAGGACTAGCGGGACGGGTTTGGTTTACGAGCAGTACTTC. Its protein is CASSVLGRTSGTGLVYEQYF.

In DNA form, the CDR3 reads TGTGCCAGCAGCCAGCTAGCGGGGAAGAACACCGGGGAGCTGTTTTTT. This translates into CASSQLAGKNTGELFF. The rearrangement links TRBV5-4 to TRBJ2-2; 9 bases fit TRBD2. The CDR3 runs to 16 residues. Germline lookup yields CDR1 SGHNT and CDR2 YYREEE (reference sequence). J lost 1 base, V lost 4 bases, and 5 bases had no gene match.

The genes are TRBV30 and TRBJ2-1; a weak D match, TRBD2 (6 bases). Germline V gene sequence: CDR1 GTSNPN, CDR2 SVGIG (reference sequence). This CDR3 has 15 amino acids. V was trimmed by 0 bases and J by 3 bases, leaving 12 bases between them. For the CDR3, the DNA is TGTGCCTGGAGTGTACTTACTAGCAGCTACAATGAGCAGTTCTTC. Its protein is CAWSVLTSSYNEQFF. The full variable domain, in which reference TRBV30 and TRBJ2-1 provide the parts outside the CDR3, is SQTIHQWPATLVQPVGSPLSLECTVEGTSNPNLYWYRQAAGRGLQLLFYSVGIGQISSEVPQNLSASRPQDRQFILSSKKLLLSDSGFYLCAWSVLTSSYNEQFFGPGTRLTVL.

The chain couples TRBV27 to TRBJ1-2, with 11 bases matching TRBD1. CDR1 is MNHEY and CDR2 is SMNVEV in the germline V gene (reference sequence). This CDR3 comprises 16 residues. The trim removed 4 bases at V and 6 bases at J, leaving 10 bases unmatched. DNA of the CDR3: TGTGCCAGCAGTTCCCATTGGACAGGGGGCGTAGATGGCTACACCTTC. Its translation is CASSSHWTGGVDGYTF.

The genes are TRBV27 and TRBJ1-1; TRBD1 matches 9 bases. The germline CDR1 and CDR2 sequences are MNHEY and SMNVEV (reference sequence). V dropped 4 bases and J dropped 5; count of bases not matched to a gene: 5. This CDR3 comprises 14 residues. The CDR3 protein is CASSYGTGRTEAFF. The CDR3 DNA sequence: TGTGCCAGCAGTTATGGGACAGGGCGGACTGAAGCTTTCTTT.

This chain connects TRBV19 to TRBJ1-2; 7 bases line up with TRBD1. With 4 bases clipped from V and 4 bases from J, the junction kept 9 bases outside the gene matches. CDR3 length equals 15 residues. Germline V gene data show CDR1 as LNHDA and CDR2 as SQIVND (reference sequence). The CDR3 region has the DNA TGTGCCAGTAGTACGGACCGGACAGGCCTCTATGGCTACACCTTC. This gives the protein CASSTDRTGLYGYTF.

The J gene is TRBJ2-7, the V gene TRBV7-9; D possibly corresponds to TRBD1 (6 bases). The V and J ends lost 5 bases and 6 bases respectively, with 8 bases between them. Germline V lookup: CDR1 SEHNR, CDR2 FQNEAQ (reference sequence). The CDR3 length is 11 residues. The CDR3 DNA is TGTGCCAGCAGCCTGGGGGCCGAGCAGTACTTC. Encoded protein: CASSLGAEQYF.

CDR3 residues: CASSPGLAGGASSYNEQFF. CDR3 sequence (DNA): TGTGCCAGCTCACCCGGACTAGCGGGAGGCGCAAGCTCCTACAATGAGCAGTTCTTC. The gene calls are TRBV18 and TRBJ2-1; TRBD2 matches 14 bases. In germline, CDR1 is KGHSH, CDR2 LQKENI. V was pared by 3 bases and J by 0 bases, with 7 bases of the junction left unmatched. This CDR3 region has 19 residues.

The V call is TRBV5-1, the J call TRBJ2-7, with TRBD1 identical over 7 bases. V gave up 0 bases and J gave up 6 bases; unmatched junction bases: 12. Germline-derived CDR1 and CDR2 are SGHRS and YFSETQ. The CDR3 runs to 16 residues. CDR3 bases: TGCGCCAGCAGCTTGGGTTCAGGGGGACCCCTAGGCGAGCAGTACTTC. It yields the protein CASSLGSGGPLGEQYF.

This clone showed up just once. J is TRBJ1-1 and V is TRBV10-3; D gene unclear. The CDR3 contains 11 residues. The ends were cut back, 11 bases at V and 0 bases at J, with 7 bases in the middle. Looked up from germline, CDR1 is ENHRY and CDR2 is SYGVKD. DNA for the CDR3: TGTGCCCCCCCATTGAACACTGAAGCTTTCTTT. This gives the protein CAPPLNTEAFF.

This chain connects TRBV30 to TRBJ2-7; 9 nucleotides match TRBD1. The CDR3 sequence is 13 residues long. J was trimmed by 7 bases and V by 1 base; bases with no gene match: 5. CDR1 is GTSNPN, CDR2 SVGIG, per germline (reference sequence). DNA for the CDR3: TGTGCCTGGAGTGAAGGGACAGGGCGGGAGCAGTACTTC. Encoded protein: CAWSEGTGREQYF.

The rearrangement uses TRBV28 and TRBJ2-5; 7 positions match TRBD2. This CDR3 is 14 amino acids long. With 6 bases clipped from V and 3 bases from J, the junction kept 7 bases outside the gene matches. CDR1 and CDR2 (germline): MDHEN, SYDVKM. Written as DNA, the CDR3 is TGTGCCAGCAGCCTTAGCGGGCTTGAAGAGACCCAGTACTTC. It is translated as CASSLSGLEETQYF.

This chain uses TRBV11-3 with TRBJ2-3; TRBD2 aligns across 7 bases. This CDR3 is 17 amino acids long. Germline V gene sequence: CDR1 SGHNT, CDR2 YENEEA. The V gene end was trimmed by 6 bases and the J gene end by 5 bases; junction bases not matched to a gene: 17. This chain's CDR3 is CASSPRATSNLGDTQYF. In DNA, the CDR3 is TGTGCCAGCAGTCCCCGCGCGACTAGCAATCTGGGAGATACGCAGTATTTT.

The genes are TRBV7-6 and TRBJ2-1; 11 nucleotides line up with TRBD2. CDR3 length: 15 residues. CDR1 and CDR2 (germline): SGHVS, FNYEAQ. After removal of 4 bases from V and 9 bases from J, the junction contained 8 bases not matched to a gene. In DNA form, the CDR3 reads TGTGCCAGCAGCTCACGACTAGCGGGGAGCGGTGAGCAGTTCTTC. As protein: CASSSRLAGSGEQFF.

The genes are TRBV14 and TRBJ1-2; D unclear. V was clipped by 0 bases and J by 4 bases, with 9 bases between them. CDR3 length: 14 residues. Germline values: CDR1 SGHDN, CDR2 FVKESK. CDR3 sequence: CASSQEGRIYGYTF. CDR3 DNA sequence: TGTGCCAGCAGCCAAGAAGGCAGGATCTATGGCTACACCTTC. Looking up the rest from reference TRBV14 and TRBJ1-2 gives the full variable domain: EAGVTQFPSHSVIEKGQTVTLRCDPISGHDNLYWYRRVMGKEIKFLLHFVKESKQDESGMPNNRFLAERTGGTYSTLKVQPAELEDSGVYFCASSQEGRIYGYTFGSGTRLTVV.

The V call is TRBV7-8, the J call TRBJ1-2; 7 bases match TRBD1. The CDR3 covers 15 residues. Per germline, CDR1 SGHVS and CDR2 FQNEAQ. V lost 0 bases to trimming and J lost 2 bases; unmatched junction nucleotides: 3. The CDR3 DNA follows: TGTGCCAGCAGCTTAGCACAGGGGATCAACTATGGCTACACCTTC. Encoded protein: CASSLAQGINYGYTF.

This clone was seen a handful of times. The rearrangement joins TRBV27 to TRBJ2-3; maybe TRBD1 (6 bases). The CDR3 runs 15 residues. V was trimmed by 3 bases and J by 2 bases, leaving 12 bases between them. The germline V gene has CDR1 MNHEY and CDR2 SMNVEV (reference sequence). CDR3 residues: CASSLQGQPTDTQYF. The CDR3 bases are TGTGCCAGCAGTTTGCAGGGGCAACCCACAGATACGCAGTATTTT.